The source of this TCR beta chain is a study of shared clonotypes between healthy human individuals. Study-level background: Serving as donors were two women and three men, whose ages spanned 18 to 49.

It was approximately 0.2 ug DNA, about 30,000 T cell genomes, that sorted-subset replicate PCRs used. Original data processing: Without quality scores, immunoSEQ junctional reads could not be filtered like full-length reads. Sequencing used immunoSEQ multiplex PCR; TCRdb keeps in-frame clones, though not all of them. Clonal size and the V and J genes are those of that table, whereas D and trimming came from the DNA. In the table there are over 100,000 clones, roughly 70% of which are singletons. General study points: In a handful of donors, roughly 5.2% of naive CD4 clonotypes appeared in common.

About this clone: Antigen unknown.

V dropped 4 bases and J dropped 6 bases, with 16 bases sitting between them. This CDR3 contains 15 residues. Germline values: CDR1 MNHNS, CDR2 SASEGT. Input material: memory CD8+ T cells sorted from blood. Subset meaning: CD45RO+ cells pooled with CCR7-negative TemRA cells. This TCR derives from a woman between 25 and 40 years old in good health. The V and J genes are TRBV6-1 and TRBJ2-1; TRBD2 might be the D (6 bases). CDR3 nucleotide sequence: TGTGCCAGCAGTGCATCGGGGGAGTCGAGCAATGAGCAGTTCTTC. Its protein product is CASSASGESSNEQFF.